This TCR beta chain was identified in a study of beta chain features in type 1 diabetes. Whole-study results and caveats: Patients with type 1 diabetes showed fewer VDJ junction insertions and more deletions.

This clone was seen only a few times. The target antigen is unknown. In the same sample, other DNA sequences code for this CDR3. With 4 bases removed from V and 10 bases from J, the gap between germline ends came to 13 bases. In germline, CDR1 is MDHEN, CDR2 SYDVKM. The CDR3 is 12 residues long. Isolated RNA was reverse transcribed in full, so expressed TCRB transcripts were sequenced. Libraries were prepared by immunoSEQ multiplex PCR; TCRdb keeps only in-frame clonotypes and omits some of them. The repertoire holds hundreds of thousands of clones, with around a sixth as singletons. The TCR sequence derives from a woman younger than 35 in good health. The sample consisted of naive CD4+ T cells from blood. The J gene is TRBJ1-1, the V gene TRBV28; tentative D call: TRBD1 (6 bases). The CDR3 DNA is TGTGCCAGCAGTTCGTACAGGGAGGGAGCTTTCTTT. It translates to CASSSYREGAFF.